A single sample gave rise to the 24 T cell receptor beta chains below, sequenced in a study of OX40 agonist ivuxolimab in advanced cancers. This table comes from immunoSEQ multiplex PCR, and its TCRdb copy is limited to in-frame clones, with some not included. The sample includes around 91,000 clones, 89% seen only once; the top ten take 0.15% to 0.2%. The starting material was CD4+ or CD8+ T cells sorted from blood, obtained in a trial of the OX40 agonist ivuxolimab. Every receptor here comes from an adult with an advanced solid tumor such as melanoma, head and neck, liver or kidney cancer.

The V gene is TRBV6-6, the J gene TRBJ2-7, with D perhaps matching TRBD1 (6 bases). Germline CDR1 reads MNHNY; CDR2 reads SVGAGI (reference sequence). This CDR3 region has 14 residues. Trimming shortened V by 5 bases and J by 7 bases, and 18 bases separated the two germline ends. CDR3: CASSNTGQSGEQYV. The CDR3, as DNA: TGTGCCAGCAGTAACACGGGACAATCGGGGGAGCAGTACGTC.

The V gene is TRBV5-1, the J gene TRBJ2-2; 8 bases are shared with TRBD1. The germline V gene encodes CDR1 SGHRS and CDR2 YFSETQ. The CDR3 sequence is 16 residues long. After removal of 4 bases from V and 1 base from J, the junction contained 6 bases not matched to a gene. CDR3 nucleotide sequence: TGCGCCAGCAGCCATAAAGGACAGGGGAACACCGGGGAGCTGTTTTTT. Translation gives CASSHKGQGNTGELFF. Using reference TRBV5-1 and TRBJ2-2 for the parts outside the CDR3, the full variable domain is KAGVTQTPRYLIKTRGQQVTLSCSPISGHRSVSWYQQTPGQGLQFLFEYFSETQRNKGNFPGRFSGRQFSNSRSEMNVSTLELGDSALYLCASSHKGQGNTGELFFGEGSRLTVL.

The chain carries TRBV29-1 and TRBJ2-5; possibly TRBD1 for D (6 bases). The CDR3 runs 15 residues. In germline, CDR1 is SQVTM, CDR2 ANQGSEA. Trimming shortened V by 2 bases and J by 2 bases, and 15 bases separated the two germline ends. The CDR3, as DNA: TGCAGCGTTGAACCCGGACAGAAGCCTCAAGAGACCCAGTACTTC. As protein: CSVEPGQKPQETQYF.

This chain joins TRBV2 and TRBJ2-3; 7 bases map to TRBD2. CDR1 and CDR2 (germline): SNHLY, FYNNEI. The CDR3 consists of 14 residues. J gave up 4 bases and V 5 bases, and 6 bases lay outside the gene matches. The CDR3 loop reads CASSRRTSSDTQYF. CDR3 DNA: TGTGCCAGCAGTAGGAGGACTAGTTCAGATACGCAGTATTTT. Full variable domain (rest looked up from reference TRBV2 and TRBJ2-3): EPEVTQTPSHQVTQMGQEVILRCVPISNHLYFYWYRQILGQKVEFLVSFYNNEISEKSEIFDDQFSVERPDGSNFTLKIRSTKLEDSAMYFCASSRRTSSDTQYFGPGTRLTVL.

V usage is TRBV5-1 and J usage is TRBJ2-5; no definite D call. Germline V CDR1 and CDR2: SGHRS, YFSETQ. V was clipped by 2 bases and J by 1 base, with 9 bases between them. This CDR3 has 14 residues. Here the CDR3 reads CASSFMQVQETQYF. CDR3 nucleotide sequence: TGCGCCAGCAGCTTTATGCAGGTCCAAGAGACCCAGTACTTC.

This chain uses TRBV5-1 with TRBJ2-1; tentatively, D is TRBD2 (5 bases). The CDR3 loop spans 13 amino acids. Trimming removed 4 bases from V and 9 bases from J, with 14 bases in between. Germline assignment: CDR1 SGHRS and CDR2 YFSETQ. In DNA form, the CDR3 reads TGCGCCAGCAGCCCAGAGAGGGCTAGTGAGCAGTTCTTC. Its translation is CASSPERASEQFF.

The chain couples TRBV14 to TRBJ1-2, with D possibly matching TRBD1 (5 bases). This CDR3 spans 14 amino acids. Germline V gene lookup returns CDR1 SGHDN and CDR2 FVKESK. V shed 4 bases and J shed 6 bases, with 15 bases lying between them. The chain's CDR3 is CASSLFTGGDGYTF. CDR3 bases: TGTGCCAGCAGCCTATTCACAGGTGGCGATGGCTACACCTTC. The full variable domain, its missing parts supplied by reference TRBV14 and TRBJ1-2, is EAGVTQFPSHSVIEKGQTVTLRCDPISGHDNLYWYRRVMGKEIKFLLHFVKESKQDESGMPNNRFLAERTGGTYSTLKVQPAELEDSGVYFCASSLFTGGDGYTFGSGTRLTVV.

The rearrangement links TRBV4-3 to TRBJ1-1; D ambiguous. This CDR3 has 15 amino acids. CDR1 and CDR2 (germline): LGHNA, YSLEER. Trimming took 0 bases from V and 1 from J, leaving 9 bases between them. The CDR3, as DNA: TGCGCCAGCAGCCAAGAAGTAACAGAGAACACTGAAGCTTTCTTT. It codes for CASSQEVTENTEAFF.

The genes are TRBV27 and TRBJ1-4; no clear D. Trimming took 4 bases from V and 0 from J, leaving 3 bases between them. The CDR3 consists of 13 residues. CDR1 MNHEY and CDR2 SMNVEV come from the germline V gene (reference sequence). The CDR3 nucleotides are TGTGCCAGCAGTTCCGCAACTAATGAAAAACTGTTTTTT. Translated: CASSSATNEKLFF.

This clone was detected a few times. The rearrangement joins TRBV9 to TRBJ2-1; 10 bases are shared with TRBD1. V gave up 3 bases and J gave up 3 bases; unmatched junction bases: 3. There are 15 residues in the CDR3. CDR1 SGDLS and CDR2 YYNGEE come from the germline V gene. In DNA, the CDR3 is TGTGCCAGCAGCGCGACAGGGGGCGGCTACAATGAGCAGTTCTTC. Translated: CASSATGGGYNEQFF.

This chain links TRBV6-5 with TRBJ1-2; 10 bases match TRBD1. Germline trimming cut 6 bases from V and 1 base from J; bases unmatched to any gene: 5. Germline values: CDR1 MNHEY, CDR2 SVGAGI. This CDR3 is built from 15 residues. CDR3 sequence: CASSRGQGNNYGYTF. The DNA for the CDR3 is TGTGCCAGCAGCCGGGGACAGGGGAATAACTATGGCTACACCTTC.

As DNA, the CDR3 is TGTGCCAGTAGGGGGACAGGGTTGGGTGAAAAACTGTTTTTT. Encoded protein: CASRGTGLGEKLFF. This rearrangement joins TRBV19 to TRBJ1-4; 9 nucleotides agree with TRBD1. This CDR3 region has 14 residues. Germline CDR1 reads LNHDA; CDR2 reads SQIVND (reference sequence). The V gene end was trimmed by 6 bases and the J gene end by 7 bases; junction bases not matched to a gene: 6.

This CDR3 is CASRETGSNTGELFF. For the CDR3, the DNA is TGTGCCAGCAGGGAGACAGGGTCAAACACCGGGGAGCTGTTTTTT. This chain joins TRBV2 and TRBJ2-2, with 7 nucleotides matching TRBD1. This CDR3 is built from 15 residues. Germline CDR1 SNHLY, CDR2 FYNNEI. The ends lost 6 bases at V and 2 bases at J; junction bases unmatched: 6. The full variable domain, its missing parts supplied by reference TRBV2 and TRBJ2-2, is EPEVTQTPSHQVTQMGQEVILRCVPISNHLYFYWYRQILGQKVEFLVSFYNNEISEKSEIFDDQFSVERPDGSNFTLKIRSTKLEDSAMYFCASRETGSNTGELFFGEGSRLTVL.

This chain uses TRBV15 with TRBJ2-5; D remains ambiguous. CDR3 length: 12 residues. V was pared by 8 bases and J by 5 bases, with 12 bases between. Per the germline V gene, CDR1 is LNHNV and CDR2 is YYDKDF (reference sequence). For the CDR3, the DNA is TGTGCCACCCGGACCCTTGGCGAGACCCAGTACTTC. Amino acid sequence: CATRTLGETQYF.

The V and J genes are TRBV10-3 and TRBJ2-5; TRBD2 agrees at 8 bases. The CDR3 has 14 amino acids. CDR1 ENHRY and CDR2 SYGVKD come from the germline V gene. V lost 3 bases to trimming and J lost 5 bases; unmatched junction nucleotides: 5. The CDR3 coding sequence is TGTGCCATCAGTGACGGGACTAGTGGGGAGACCCAGTACTTC. Protein sequence: CAISDGTSGETQYF.

For this clone: This sample also contains other DNA sequences that code for the same CDR3. The V gene is TRBV27, the J gene TRBJ2-6; unclear D gene. The CDR3 covers 13 residues. Germline assignment: CDR1 MNHEY and CDR2 SMNVEV (reference sequence). V shed 4 bases and J shed 4 bases, with 5 bases lying between them. The CDR3 loop reads CASSSAGANVLTF. CDR3 nucleotides: TGTGCCAGCAGTTCTGCCGGGGCCAACGTCCTGACTTTC.

This sequence joins TRBV7-9 and TRBJ1-1; a weak D match, TRBD1 (5 bases). CDR1 and CDR2 (germline): SEHNR, FQNEAQ (reference sequence). V was clipped by 4 bases and J by 5 bases, with 14 bases between them. This CDR3 spans 14 amino acids. The CDR3 protein is CASSSGRGGTEAFF. DNA for the CDR3: TGTGCCAGCAGCTCAGGACGGGGGGGAACTGAAGCTTTCTTT.

The chain carries TRBV6-6 and TRBJ1-6, with D unclear. Trimming removed 7 bases from V and 7 bases from J, with 17 bases in between. The CDR3 contains 15 residues. CDR1 MNHNY and CDR2 SVGAGI come from the germline V gene (reference sequence). In DNA, the CDR3 is TGTGCCAGCACCGAACCCGATTTGAGCAATTCACCCCTCCACTTT. It translates to CASTEPDLSNSPLHF.

V is TRBV18 and J is TRBJ1-4; possibly TRBD1 for D (5 bases). The CDR3 has 15 amino acids. Germline V lookup: CDR1 KGHSH, CDR2 LQKENI. Trimming took off 4 bases at V and 0 bases at J, with 9 bases between the two ends. The CDR3 loop is CASSRGRSTNEKLFF. In nucleotides, the CDR3 is TGTGCCAGCTCACGGGGACGGTCAACTAATGAAAAACTGTTTTTT.

This clone appeared a single time. This chain joins TRBV6-1 and TRBJ2-5, with TRBD2 matching over 9 bases. Trimming removed 11 bases from V and 4 bases from J; junction bases left unmatched: 11. The CDR3 spans 14 residues. Germline V gene sequence: CDR1 MNHNS, CDR2 SASEGT. CDR3 sequence reads: CALEVSGSRETQYF. The CDR3 DNA sequence: TGTGCCTTGGAGGTTAGCGGGAGTCGAGAGACCCAGTACTTC.

The rearrangement uses TRBV19 and TRBJ2-1, with 8 bases that match TRBD2. Germline values: CDR1 LNHDA, CDR2 SQIVND (reference sequence). The CDR3 has 16 amino acids. The V and J ends lost 3 bases and 5 bases, in that order; junction bases with no gene match: 9. The CDR3 protein is CASSILGGRRNNEQFF. The CDR3 DNA reads TGTGCCAGTAGTATCTTGGGCGGGAGGAGAAACAATGAGCAGTTCTTC.

This clone was picked up one time. The chain joins TRBV2 to TRBJ1-2, with 7 bases identical to TRBD1. The CDR3 runs to 13 residues. The germline V gene has CDR1 SNHLY and CDR2 FYNNEI. With 7 bases clipped from V and 8 bases from J, the junction kept 10 bases outside the gene matches. The CDR3 is CASIEGRGRGYTF. The CDR3 DNA follows: TGTGCCAGCATCGAAGGGAGGGGGCGAGGCTACACCTTC.

The chain carries TRBV28 and TRBJ2-1; D is perhaps TRBD1 (6 bases). The germline CDR1 and CDR2 sequences are MDHEN and SYDVKM. The CDR3 length is 14 residues. Trimming stripped 2 bases from V and 5 bases from J, with 10 bases between. The CDR3 reads CASSLQQGDNEQFF. CDR3 coding DNA: TGTGCCAGCAGTTTACAACAGGGTGACAATGAGCAGTTCTTC.

The J gene is TRBJ2-5, the V gene TRBV7-3, with 10 positions matching TRBD2. Germline CDR1 SGHTA, CDR2 FQGTGA. This CDR3 comprises 17 residues. J lost 4 bases, V lost 5 bases, and 13 bases had no gene match. The CDR3 nucleotides read TGTGCCAGCAGCCCCGGGGTTAGCGGGGGGTTGGGAGAGACCCAGTACTTC. Amino acids: CASSPGVSGGLGETQYF.